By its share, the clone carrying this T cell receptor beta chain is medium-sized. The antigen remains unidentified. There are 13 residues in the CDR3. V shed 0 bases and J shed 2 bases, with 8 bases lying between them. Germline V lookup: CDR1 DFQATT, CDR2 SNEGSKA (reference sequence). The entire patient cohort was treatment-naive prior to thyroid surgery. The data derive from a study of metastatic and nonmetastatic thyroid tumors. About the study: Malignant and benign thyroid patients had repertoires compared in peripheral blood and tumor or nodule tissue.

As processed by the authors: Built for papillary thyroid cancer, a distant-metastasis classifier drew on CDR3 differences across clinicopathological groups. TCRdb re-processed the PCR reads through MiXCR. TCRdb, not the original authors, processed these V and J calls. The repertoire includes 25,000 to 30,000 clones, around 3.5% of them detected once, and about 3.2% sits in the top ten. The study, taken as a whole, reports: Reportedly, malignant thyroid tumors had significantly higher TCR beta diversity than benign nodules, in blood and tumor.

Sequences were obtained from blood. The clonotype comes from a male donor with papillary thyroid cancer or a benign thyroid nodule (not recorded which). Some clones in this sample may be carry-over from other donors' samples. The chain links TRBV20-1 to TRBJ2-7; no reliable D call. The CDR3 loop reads CSARDREPYEQYF. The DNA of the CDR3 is TGCAGTGCTAGAGATAGGGAACCCTACGAGCAGTACTTC.